This TCR beta chain was sequenced during a study of memory B cells and T cells in multiple sclerosis. Study findings and constraints: Normalization was needed because clone-set size differences affected shared clonotype counts.

CFSE-dim autoproliferating and CFSE-high non-proliferating T cells from unstimulated culture were sequenced separately. Replicate wells were pooled after roughly 7 days of stimulus-free culture of some 50 million CFSE-labeled PBMCs. PBMCs were labeled with 0.5 to 0.65 uM CFSE and cultured without exogenous stimuli. To note about this clone: Its target is not known.

Germline V gene lookup returns CDR1 MGHRA and CDR2 YSYEKL. The CDR3 is 14 amino acids. The germline V and J ends were trimmed by 2 bases and 1 base, with 9 bases remaining between them. Profiled with immunoSEQ multiplex PCR; TCRdb holds only in-frame clones, not every one. Among some 49,000 clones listed, about 80% were seen once. This clonotype was obtained from a human donor with multiple sclerosis. The sample was PBMCs from blood kept in culture. The chain combines TRBV4-1 with TRBJ2-7; TRBD1 might be the D (6 bases). For the CDR3, the DNA is TGCGCCAGCAGCCAACCTCAGGGGTCCTACGAGCAGTACTTC. Its protein is CASSQPQGSYEQYF.